What follows describes a single T cell receptor beta chain. Its cognate antigen is unknown. The sample comes from a study of PD-L1 blockade in urothelial cancer. About the study: At 6 weeks and at 3 weeks (second dose) after treatment start, blood was analyzed.

Produced via immunoSEQ multiplex PCR; TCRdb's table is partial and in-frame only. The sample carries more than 85,000 clones, roughly 87% recorded once. Study-wide results and caveats: At 3 weeks on treatment, tumor-associated clones expanded more with durable benefit.

Time point denoted: pretreatment peripheral blood. The TCR comes from a man aged 60 to 69 with urothelial cancer. Sample: PBMCs, taken around atezolizumab (anti-PD-L1) treatment.

The CDR3 loop reads CASSPGGVGGEQYF. The CDR3 bases are TGCGCCAGCAGCCCCGGAGGCGTGGGGGGCGAGCAGTACTTC. The chain employs TRBV5-1 and TRBJ2-7; D is perhaps TRBD2 (6 bases). CDR1 and CDR2 from the germline V gene are SGHRS and YFSETQ. The CDR3 is 14 amino acids. V shed 4 bases and J shed 6 bases, with 17 bases lying between them.